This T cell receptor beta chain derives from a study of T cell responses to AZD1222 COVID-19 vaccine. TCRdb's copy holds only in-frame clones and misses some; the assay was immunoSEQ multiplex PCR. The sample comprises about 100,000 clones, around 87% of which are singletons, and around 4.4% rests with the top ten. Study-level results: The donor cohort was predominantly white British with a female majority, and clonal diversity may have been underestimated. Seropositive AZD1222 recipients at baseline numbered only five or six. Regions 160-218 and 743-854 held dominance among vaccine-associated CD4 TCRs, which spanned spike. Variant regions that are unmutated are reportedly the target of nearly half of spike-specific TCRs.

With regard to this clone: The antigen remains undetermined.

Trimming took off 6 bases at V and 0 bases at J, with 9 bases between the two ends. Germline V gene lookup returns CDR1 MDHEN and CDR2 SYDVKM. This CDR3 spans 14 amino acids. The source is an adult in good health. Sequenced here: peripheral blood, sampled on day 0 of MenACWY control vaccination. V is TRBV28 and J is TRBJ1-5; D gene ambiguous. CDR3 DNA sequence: TGTGCCAGCAGGTCTGCCTATAGCAATCAGCCCCAGCATTTT. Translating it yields CASRSAYSNQPQHF.